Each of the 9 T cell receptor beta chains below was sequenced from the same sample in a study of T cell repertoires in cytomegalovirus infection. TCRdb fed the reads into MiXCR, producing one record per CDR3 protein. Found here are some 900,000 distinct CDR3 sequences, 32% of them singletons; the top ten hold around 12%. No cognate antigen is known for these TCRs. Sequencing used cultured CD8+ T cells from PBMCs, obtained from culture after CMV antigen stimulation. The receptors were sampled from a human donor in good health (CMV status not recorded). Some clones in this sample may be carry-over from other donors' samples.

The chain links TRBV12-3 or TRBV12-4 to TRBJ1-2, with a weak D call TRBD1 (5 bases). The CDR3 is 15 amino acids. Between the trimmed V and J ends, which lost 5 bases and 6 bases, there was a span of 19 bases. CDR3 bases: TGTGCCAGCAGTGGGCATCGGGGGATTAGGAATGGCTACACCTTC. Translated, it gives CASSGHRGIRNGYTF.

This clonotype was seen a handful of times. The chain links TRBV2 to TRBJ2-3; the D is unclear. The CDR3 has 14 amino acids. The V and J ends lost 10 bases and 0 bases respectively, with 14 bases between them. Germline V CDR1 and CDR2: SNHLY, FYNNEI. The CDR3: CAIPGLESTDTQYF. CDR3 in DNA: TGTGCCATCCCAGGATTGGAAAGCACAGATACGCAGTATTTT. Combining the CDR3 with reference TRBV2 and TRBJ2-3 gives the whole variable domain EPEVTQTPSHQVTQMGQEVILRCVPISNHLYFYWYRQILGQKVEFLVSFYNNEISEKSEIFDDQFSVERPDGSNFTLKIRSTKLEDSAMYFCAIPGLESTDTQYFGPGTRLTVL.

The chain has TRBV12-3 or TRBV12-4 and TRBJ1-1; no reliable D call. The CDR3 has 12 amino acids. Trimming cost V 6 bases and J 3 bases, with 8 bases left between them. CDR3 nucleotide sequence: TGTGCCAGCAGACCCCTAGACACTGAAGCTTTCTTT. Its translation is CASRPLDTEAFF.

In DNA, the CDR3 is TGCAGTGCTTCCCCGGTCAATGAGCAGTTCTTC. Translated, it gives CSASPVNEQFF. The chain carries TRBV20-1 and TRBJ2-1, with D unresolved. V was clipped by 5 bases and J by 6 bases, with 8 bases between them. The CDR3 consists of 11 residues. Germline values: CDR1 DFQATT, CDR2 SNEGSKA (reference sequence).

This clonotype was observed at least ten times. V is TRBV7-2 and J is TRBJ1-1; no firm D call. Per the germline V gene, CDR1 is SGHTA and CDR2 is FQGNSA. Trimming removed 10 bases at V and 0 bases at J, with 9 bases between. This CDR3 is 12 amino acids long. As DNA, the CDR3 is TGTGCCATCGTTACAGTGAACACTGAAGCTTTCTTT. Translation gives CAIVTVNTEAFF.

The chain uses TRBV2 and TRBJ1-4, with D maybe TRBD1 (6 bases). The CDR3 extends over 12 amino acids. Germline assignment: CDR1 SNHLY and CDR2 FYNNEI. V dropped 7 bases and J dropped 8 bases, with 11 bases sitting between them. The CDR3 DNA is TGTGCCAGCAACGGGGGCGTCGAAAAACTGTTTTTT. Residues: CASNGGVEKLFF.

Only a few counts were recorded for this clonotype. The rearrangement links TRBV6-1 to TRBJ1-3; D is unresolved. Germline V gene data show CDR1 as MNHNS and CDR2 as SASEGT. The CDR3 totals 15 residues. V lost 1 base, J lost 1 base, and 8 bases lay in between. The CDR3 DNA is TGTGCCAGCAGTGAAGGATCCGGGTCTGGAAACACCATATATTTT. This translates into CASSEGSGSGNTIYF.

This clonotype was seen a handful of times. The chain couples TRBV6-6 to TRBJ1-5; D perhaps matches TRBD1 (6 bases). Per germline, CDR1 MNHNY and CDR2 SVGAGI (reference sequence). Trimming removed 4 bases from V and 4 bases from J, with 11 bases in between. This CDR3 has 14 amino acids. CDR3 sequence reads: CASSSGTLNQPQHF. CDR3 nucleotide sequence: TGTGCCAGCAGTTCCGGGACACTAAATCAGCCCCAGCATTTT.

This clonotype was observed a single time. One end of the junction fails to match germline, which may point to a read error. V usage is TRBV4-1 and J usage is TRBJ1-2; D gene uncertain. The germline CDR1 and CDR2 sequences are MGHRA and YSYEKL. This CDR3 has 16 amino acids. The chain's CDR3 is CACSQVRSIRPDGYTF. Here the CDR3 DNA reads TGCGCCTGCAGCCAAGTCCGATCGATCAGGCCGGATGGCTACACCTTC.